This TCR beta chain was sequenced in a study of blood T cells in healthy people across ages. This CDR3 is 14 amino acids long. Germline values: CDR1 SGHNT, CDR2 YENEEA. A sample-barcoded 5' primer and a J-beta primer mix were used in a second PCR of roughly 7 to 11 cycles. One entry per CDR3 protein results from TCRdb running MiXCR on the 5' RACE reads. The sample records approximately 900,000 distinct CDR3 sequences, about 48% being singletons. Study outcomes and limitations: With donor CMV status unknown, expanded clonotype changes were possibly confounded. Older age went with lower TCR beta diversity per million T cells, in a roughly linear way.

Remarks on this clonotype: No antigen is known for it.

The chain combines TRBV11-3 with TRBJ2-5; D not certain. The J call may be wrong; the DNA end is better matched by TRBJ2-1. This TCR was sampled from a man in his thirties or forties in good health. The sample taken for sequencing was blood. CDR3 in DNA: TGTGCCAGCAGCTTAGGGTTCGGCCAAGAGACCCAGTTCTTC. Its translation: CASSLGFGQETQFF.